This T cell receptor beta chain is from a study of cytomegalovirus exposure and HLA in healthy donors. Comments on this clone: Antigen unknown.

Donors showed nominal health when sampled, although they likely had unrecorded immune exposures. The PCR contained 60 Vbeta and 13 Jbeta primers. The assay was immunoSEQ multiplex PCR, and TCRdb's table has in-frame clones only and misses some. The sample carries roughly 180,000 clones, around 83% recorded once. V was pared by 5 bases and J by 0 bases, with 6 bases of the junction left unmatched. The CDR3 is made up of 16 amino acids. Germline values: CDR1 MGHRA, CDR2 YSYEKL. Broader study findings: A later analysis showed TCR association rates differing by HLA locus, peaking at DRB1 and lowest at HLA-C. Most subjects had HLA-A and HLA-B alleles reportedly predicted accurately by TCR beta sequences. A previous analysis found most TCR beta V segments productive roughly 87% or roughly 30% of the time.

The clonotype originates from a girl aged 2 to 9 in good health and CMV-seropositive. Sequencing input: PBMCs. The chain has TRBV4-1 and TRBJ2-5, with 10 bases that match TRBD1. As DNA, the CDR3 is TGCGCCAGCAGCGTCCGGGACAGGGGCGACCAAGAGACCCAGTACTTC. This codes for CASSVRDRGDQETQYF.